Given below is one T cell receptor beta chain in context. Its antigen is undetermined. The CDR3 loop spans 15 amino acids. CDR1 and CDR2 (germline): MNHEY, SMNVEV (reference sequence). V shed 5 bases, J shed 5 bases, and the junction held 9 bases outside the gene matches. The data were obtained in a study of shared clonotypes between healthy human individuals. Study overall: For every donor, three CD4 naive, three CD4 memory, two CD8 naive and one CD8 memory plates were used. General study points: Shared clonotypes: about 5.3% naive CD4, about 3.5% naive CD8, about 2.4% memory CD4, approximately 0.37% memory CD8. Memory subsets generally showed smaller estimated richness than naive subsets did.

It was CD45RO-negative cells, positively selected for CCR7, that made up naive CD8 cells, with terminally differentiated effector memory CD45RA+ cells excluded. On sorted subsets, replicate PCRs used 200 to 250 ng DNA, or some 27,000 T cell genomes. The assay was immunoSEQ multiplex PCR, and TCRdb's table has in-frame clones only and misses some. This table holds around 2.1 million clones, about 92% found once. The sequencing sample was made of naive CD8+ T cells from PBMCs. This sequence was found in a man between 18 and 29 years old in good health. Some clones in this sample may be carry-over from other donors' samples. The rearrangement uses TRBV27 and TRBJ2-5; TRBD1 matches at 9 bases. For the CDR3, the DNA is TGTGCCAGCAGTCCCAGACAGGGGGGTTGGGAGACCCAGTACTTC. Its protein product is CASSPRQGGWETQYF.